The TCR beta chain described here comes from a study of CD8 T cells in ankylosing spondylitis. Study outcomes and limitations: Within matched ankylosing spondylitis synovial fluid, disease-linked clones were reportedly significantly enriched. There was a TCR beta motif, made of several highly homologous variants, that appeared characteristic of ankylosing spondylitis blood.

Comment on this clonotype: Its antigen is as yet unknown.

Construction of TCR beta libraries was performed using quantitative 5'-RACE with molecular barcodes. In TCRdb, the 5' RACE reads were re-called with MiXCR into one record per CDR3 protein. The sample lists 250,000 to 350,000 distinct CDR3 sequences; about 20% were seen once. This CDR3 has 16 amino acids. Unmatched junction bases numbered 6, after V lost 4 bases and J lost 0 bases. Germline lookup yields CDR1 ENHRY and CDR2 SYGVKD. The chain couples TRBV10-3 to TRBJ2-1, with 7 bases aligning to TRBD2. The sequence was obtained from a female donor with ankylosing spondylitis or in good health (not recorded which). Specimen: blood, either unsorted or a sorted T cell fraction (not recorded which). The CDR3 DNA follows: TGTGCCATCAGTGCGGAGCTAGCGGACTCCTACAATGAGCAGTTCTTC. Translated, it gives CAISAELADSYNEQFF.